The T cell receptor beta chain described here comes from a study of blood T cell repertoires in COVID-19. Study-wide background: Some COVID-19 samples were acute and others convalescent; all came from the United States, Italy and Spain. PBMCs, B-cell-depleted T cells, or T cells were the source of the cDNA or gDNA that made up the material.

Germline CDR1 and CDR2: SGHVS and FNYEAQ. The CDR3 consists of 16 residues. Trimming took off 1 base at V and 1 base at J, with 13 bases between the two ends. Per the authors' pipeline: Amplifying reference gene primers gave estimates of nucleated cell counts. Some clones are missing from TCRdb's copy, which holds only in-frame ones; the method was immunoSEQ multiplex PCR. D and trimming were read from the DNA, whereas the V and J calls and clone size are those reported in that table. This sample has hundreds of thousands of clones; just under 85% occur once, and the top ten carry 4.1%. The sequence was collected from a woman aged 45 to 65 with active or convalescent COVID-19. Material: peripheral blood. This chain uses TRBV7-6 with TRBJ2-5, with D possibly being TRBD2 (5 bases). The CDR3 protein is CASSLVVFSGQETQYF. CDR3 in DNA: TGTGCCAGCAGCTTAGTCGTGTTCAGCGGCCAAGAGACCCAGTACTTC.